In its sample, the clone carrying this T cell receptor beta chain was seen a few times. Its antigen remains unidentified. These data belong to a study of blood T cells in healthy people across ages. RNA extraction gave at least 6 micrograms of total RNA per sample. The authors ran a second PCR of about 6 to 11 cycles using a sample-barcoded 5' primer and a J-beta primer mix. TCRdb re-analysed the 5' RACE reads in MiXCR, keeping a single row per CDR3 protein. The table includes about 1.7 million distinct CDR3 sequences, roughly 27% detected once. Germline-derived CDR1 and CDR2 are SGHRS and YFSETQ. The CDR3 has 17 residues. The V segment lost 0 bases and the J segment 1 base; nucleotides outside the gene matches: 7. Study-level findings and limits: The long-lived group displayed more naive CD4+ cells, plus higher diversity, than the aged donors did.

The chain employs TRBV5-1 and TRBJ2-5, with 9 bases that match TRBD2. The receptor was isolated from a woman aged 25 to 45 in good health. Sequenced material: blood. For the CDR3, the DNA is TGCGCCAGCAGCTTGGCCGTAGCGGGGGCTCTCCAAGAGACCCAGTACTTC. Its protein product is CASSLAVAGALQETQYF.